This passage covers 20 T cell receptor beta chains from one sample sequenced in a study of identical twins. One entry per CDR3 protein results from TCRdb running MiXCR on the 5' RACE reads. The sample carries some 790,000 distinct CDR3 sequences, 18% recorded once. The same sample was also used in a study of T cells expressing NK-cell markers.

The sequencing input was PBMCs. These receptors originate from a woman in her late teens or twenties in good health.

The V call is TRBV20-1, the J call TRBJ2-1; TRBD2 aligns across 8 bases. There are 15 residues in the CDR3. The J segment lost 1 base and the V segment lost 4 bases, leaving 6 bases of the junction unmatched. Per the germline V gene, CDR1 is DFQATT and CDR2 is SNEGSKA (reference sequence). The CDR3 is CSATPGTRSYNEQFF. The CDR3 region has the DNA TGCAGTGCTACTCCCGGGACTAGGTCCTACAATGAGCAGTTCTTC.

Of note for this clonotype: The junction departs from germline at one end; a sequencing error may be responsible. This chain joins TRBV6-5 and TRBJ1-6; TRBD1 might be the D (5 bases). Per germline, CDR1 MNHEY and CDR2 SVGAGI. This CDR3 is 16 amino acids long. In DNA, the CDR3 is TGTGCCAGCAGCTACTCCTACAGGACCGGGGAGTCACCCCTCCACTTT. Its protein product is CASSYSYRTGESPLHF.

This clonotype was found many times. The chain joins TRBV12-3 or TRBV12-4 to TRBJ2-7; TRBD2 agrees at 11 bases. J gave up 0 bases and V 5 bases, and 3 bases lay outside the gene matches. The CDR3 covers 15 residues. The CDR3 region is CASSPGLAGSYEQYF. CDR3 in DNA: TGTGCCAGCAGTCCCGGACTAGCGGGCTCCTACGAGCAGTACTTC.

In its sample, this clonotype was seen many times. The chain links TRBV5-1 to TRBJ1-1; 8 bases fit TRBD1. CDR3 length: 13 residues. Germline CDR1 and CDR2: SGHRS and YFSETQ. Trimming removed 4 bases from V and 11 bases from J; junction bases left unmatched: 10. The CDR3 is CASSGGTGGSAFF. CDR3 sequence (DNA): TGCGCCAGCAGCGGAGGGACAGGCGGCTCGGCTTTCTTT.

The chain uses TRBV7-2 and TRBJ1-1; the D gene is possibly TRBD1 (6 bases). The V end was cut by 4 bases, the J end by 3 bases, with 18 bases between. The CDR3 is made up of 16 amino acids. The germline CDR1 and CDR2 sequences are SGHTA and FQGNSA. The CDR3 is CASSWPGTKGDTEAFF. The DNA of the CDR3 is TGTGCCAGCAGCTGGCCCGGGACAAAGGGAGACACTGAAGCTTTCTTT. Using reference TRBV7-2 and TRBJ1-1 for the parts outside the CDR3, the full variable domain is GAGVSQSPSNKVTEKGKDVELRCDPISGHTALYWYRQSLGQGLEFLIYFQGNSAPDKSGLPSDRFSAERTGGSVSTLTIQRTQQEDSAVYLCASSWPGTKGDTEAFFGQGTRLTVV.

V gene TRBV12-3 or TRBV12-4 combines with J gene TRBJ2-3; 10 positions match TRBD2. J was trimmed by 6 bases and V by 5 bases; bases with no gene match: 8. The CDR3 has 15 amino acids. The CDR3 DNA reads TGTGCCAGCAGTCGTCAAGCGGGGGGGTTGGATACGCAGTATTTT. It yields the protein CASSRQAGGLDTQYF.

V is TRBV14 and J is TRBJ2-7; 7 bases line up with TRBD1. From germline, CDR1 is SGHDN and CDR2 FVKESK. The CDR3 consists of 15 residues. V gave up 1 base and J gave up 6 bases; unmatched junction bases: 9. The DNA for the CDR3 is TGTGCCAGCAGCCAAGTTAGGGGGCTAGGCGGCGAGCAGTACTTC. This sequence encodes CASSQVRGLGGEQYF.

CDR3 loop: CASSRLLDFGSGELFF. The CDR3 nucleotides read TGCGCCAGCAGCAGACTTCTGGACTTTGGGTCCGGGGAGCTGTTTTTT. The chain recombines TRBV5-1 with TRBJ2-2; a possible D gene is TRBD2 (5 bases). V was clipped by 4 bases and J by 6 bases, with 19 bases between them. This CDR3 is built from 16 residues. From germline, CDR1 is SGHRS and CDR2 YFSETQ.

Written as DNA, the CDR3 is TGTGCCAGTTTAGGTCTGGGGTCCCCCCAAGAGACCCAGTACTTC. This encodes CASLGLGSPQETQYF. This chain joins TRBV12-3 or TRBV12-4 and TRBJ2-5; no clear D gene. The germline V and J ends were trimmed by 9 bases and 1 base, with 18 bases remaining between them. This CDR3 has 15 amino acids.

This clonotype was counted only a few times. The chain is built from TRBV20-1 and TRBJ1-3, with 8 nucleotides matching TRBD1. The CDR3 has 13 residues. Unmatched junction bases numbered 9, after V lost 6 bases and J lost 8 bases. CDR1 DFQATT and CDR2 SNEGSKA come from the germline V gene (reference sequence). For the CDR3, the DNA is TGCAGTGCGAACAGGGGGAAGTATGACACCATATATTTT. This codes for CSANRGKYDTIYF.

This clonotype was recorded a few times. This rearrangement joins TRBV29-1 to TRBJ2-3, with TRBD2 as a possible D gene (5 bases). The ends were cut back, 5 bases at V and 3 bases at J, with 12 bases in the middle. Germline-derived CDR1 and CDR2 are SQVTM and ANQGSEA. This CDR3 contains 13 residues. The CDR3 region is CSVRHPGTDTQYF. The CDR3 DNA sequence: TGCAGCGTTAGACATCCGGGGACAGATACGCAGTATTTT.

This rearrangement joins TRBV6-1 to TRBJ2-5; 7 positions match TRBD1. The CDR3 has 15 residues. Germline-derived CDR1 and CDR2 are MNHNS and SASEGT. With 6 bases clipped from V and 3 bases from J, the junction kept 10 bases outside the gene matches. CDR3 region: CASSLRQGNKETQYF. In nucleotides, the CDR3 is TGTGCCAGCAGCCTCAGACAGGGAAATAAAGAGACCCAGTACTTC.

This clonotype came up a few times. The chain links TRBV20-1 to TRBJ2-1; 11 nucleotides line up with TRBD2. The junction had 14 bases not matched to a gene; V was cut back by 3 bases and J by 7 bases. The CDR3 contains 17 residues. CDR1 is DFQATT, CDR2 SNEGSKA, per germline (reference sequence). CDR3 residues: CSASGVWGTSGGNEQFF. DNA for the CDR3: TGCAGTGCTAGTGGGGTATGGGGGACTAGCGGTGGGAATGAGCAGTTCTTC.

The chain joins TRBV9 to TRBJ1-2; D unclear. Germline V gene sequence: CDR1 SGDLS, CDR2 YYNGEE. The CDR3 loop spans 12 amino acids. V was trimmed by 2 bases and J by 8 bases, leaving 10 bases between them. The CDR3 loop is CASSVSTGGYTF. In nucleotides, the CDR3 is TGTGCCAGCAGCGTCAGTACGGGAGGCTACACCTTC.

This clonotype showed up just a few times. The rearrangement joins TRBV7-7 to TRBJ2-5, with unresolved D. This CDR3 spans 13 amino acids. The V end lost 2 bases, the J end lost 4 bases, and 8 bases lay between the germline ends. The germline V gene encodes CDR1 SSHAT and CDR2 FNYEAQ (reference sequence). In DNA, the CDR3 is TGTGCCAGCAGCTTATATCACTTAGAGACCCAGTACTTC. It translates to CASSLYHLETQYF.

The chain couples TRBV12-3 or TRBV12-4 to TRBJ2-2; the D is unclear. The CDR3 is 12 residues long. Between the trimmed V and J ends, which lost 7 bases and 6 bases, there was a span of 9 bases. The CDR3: CASTDPSGELFF. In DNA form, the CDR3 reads TGTGCCAGCACTGATCCTTCCGGGGAGCTGTTTTTT.

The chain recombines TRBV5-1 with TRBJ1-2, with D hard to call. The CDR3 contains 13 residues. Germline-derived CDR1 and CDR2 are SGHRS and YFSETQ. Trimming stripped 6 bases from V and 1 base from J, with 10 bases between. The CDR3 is CASTQSHNYGYTF. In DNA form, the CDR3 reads TGCGCCAGCACCCAATCACATAACTATGGCTACACCTTC.

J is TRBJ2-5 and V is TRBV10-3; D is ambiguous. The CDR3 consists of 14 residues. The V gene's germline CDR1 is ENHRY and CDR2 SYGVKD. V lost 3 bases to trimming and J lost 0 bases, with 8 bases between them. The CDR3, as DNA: TGTGCCATCAGTGACGATAGGGACCAAGAGACCCAGTACTTC. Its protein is CAISDDRDQETQYF.

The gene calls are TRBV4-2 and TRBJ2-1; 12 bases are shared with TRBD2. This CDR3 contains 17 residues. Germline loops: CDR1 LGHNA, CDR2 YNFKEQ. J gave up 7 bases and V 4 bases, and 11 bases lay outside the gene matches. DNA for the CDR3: TGTGCCAGCAGCCCCCGTTTTCTAGCGGGAGGGTTGAATGAGCAGTTCTTC. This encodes CASSPRFLAGGLNEQFF.

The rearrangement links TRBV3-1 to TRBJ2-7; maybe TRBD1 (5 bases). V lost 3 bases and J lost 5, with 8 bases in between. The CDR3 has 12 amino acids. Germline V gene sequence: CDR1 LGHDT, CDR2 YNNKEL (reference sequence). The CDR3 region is CASSHWGHEQYF. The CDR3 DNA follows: TGTGCCAGCAGCCATTGGGGCCACGAGCAGTACTTC.